The 13 T cell receptor beta chains given below trace back to one sample, sequenced in a study of beta chain features in type 1 diabetes. The investigators reverse transcribed all of the isolated RNA, so they sequenced expressed TCRB transcripts. The protocol was immunoSEQ multiplex PCR, while the TCRdb copy is restricted to in-frame clones and leaves out a portion. The sample carries roughly 150,000 clones, 63% recorded once. Their cognate antigens are unknown. Whole-study findings and limits: Shortening that was moderate but significant affected the TCRB CDR3s of Type 1 diabetes patients in all four CD4+ subsets.

Input material: naive CD4+ T cells from blood. The receptors stem from a man aged 30 to 45 with type 1 diabetes.

The chain has TRBV9 and TRBJ2-7; 8 nucleotides match TRBD2. Germline V CDR1 and CDR2: SGDLS, YYNGEE. This CDR3 has 16 amino acids. Losses at the gene ends were 0 bases for V and 2 bases for J; bases not matched to a gene: 7. Written as DNA, the CDR3 is TGTGCCAGCAGCGTAGGGGCGGCGGGGGGAACCTACGAGCAGTACTTC. As protein: CASSVGAAGGTYEQYF.

The genes are TRBV7-2 and TRBJ2-3; D perhaps matches TRBD2 (6 bases). This CDR3 spans 13 amino acids. The V gene lost 8 bases and the J gene lost 3 bases, with 12 bases spanning the gap. Germline CDR1 is SGHTA and CDR2 is FQGNSA. As DNA, the CDR3 is TGTGCCAGCGCACGGGGGACGACAGATACGCAGTATTTT. Protein sequence: CASARGTTDTQYF.

This chain uses TRBV19 with TRBJ2-3; 7 bases are shared with TRBD2. There are 13 residues in the CDR3. V lost 2 bases to trimming and J lost 8 bases; unmatched junction nucleotides: 4. Germline CDR1 reads LNHDA; CDR2 reads SQIVND (reference sequence). The CDR3 spells CASSIQPSGTQYF. CDR3 DNA: TGTGCCAGTAGTATACAGCCTAGCGGTACGCAGTATTTT.

This clone was recorded a few times. This rearrangement joins TRBV30 to TRBJ2-1; no definite D call. The length of the CDR3 is 14 residues. Per germline, CDR1 GTSNPN and CDR2 SVGIG (reference sequence). Trimming took off 2 bases at V and 0 bases at J, with 8 bases between the two ends. DNA of the CDR3: TGTGCCTGGAGTAGTGGAAGCTCCTACAATGAGCAGTTCTTC. Amino acids: CAWSSGSSYNEQFF. Variable domain in full (rest from reference TRBV30 and TRBJ2-1): SQTIHQWPATLVQPVGSPLSLECTVEGTSNPNLYWYRQAAGRGLQLLFYSVGIGQISSEVPQNLSASRPQDRQFILSSKKLLLSDSGFYLCAWSSGSSYNEQFFGPGTRLTVL.

This sequence joins TRBV5-5 and TRBJ2-5; 9 nucleotides line up with TRBD2. Germline assignment: CDR1 SGHKS and CDR2 YYEKEE (reference sequence). The CDR3 consists of 16 residues. The trim removed 0 bases at V and 2 bases at J, leaving 5 bases unmatched. DNA for the CDR3: TGTGCCAGCAGCTTGGAGCGGGGGGCCGGACAAGAGACCCAGTACTTC. This encodes CASSLERGAGQETQYF.

V is TRBV20-1 and J is TRBJ2-5; the D is unclear. V was trimmed by 3 bases and J by 8 bases, leaving 7 bases between them. This CDR3 is 10 amino acids long. Germline-derived CDR1 and CDR2 are DFQATT and SNEGSKA (reference sequence). DNA of the CDR3: TGCAGTGCTAGTGATTTTACCCAGTACTTC. Translation: CSASDFTQYF.

This chain links TRBV6-5 with TRBJ2-4; possibly TRBD2 for D (6 bases). Germline values: CDR1 MNHEY, CDR2 SVGAGI. Trimming cost V 6 bases and J 10 bases, with 16 bases left between them. This CDR3 spans 13 amino acids. The chain's CDR3 is CASRSRDWTIQYF. The CDR3 region has the DNA TGTGCCAGCAGATCACGGGACTGGACAATTCAGTACTTC.

The rearrangement joins TRBV25-1 to TRBJ2-2; D unclear. The CDR3 is 13 amino acids. Trimming shortened V by 2 bases and J by 5 bases, and 6 bases separated the two germline ends. Looked up from germline, CDR1 is MGHDK and CDR2 is SYGVNS. CDR3 region: CASSEPATGELFF. The CDR3 bases are TGTGCCAGCAGTGAACCCGCAACCGGGGAGCTGTTTTTT. The full variable domain, completed using reference TRBV25-1 and TRBJ2-2, is EADIYQTPRYLVIGTGKKITLECSQTMGHDKMYWYQQDPGMELHLIHYSYGVNSTEKGDLSSESTVSRIRTEHFPLTLESARPSHTSQYLCASSEPATGELFFGEGSRLTVL.

The V call is TRBV7-8, the J call TRBJ2-1; no clear D. V was shortened by 4 bases and J by 1 base, with 8 bases between the two germline ends. In germline, CDR1 is SGHVS, CDR2 FQNEAQ. The CDR3 is made up of 14 amino acids. CDR3 sequence: CASSYRRSYNEQFF. The CDR3 region has the DNA TGTGCCAGCAGCTACCGTCGGTCCTACAATGAGCAGTTCTTC.

J is TRBJ2-7 and V is TRBV7-9; 7 bases are a match to TRBD1. J gave up 2 bases and V 5 bases, and 12 bases lay outside the gene matches. Germline V gives CDR1 SEHNR, CDR2 FQNEAQ (reference sequence). The CDR3 is 16 amino acids. The CDR3 coding sequence is TGTGCCAGCAGCCCCAAAGGGCTAGACAGGGCCTACGAGCAGTACTTC. Translation gives CASSPKGLDRAYEQYF. Full variable domain (remainder filled in from reference TRBV7-9 and TRBJ2-7): DTGVSQNPRHKITKRGQNVTFRCDPISEHNRLYWYRQTLGQGPEFLTYFQNEAQLEKSRLLSDRFSAERPKGSFSTLEIQRTEQGDSAMYLCASSPKGLDRAYEQYFGPGTRLTVT.

The chain has TRBV7-2 and TRBJ1-4; 7 nucleotides line up with TRBD1. The germline CDR1 and CDR2 sequences are SGHTA and FQGNSA. CDR3 size: 14 residues. The junction had 4 bases not matched to a gene; V was cut back by 5 bases and J by 4 bases. CDR3 protein: CASSVDRDNEKLFF. CDR3 nucleotide sequence: TGTGCCAGCAGCGTTGACAGGGATAATGAAAAACTGTTTTTT.

This chain joins TRBV20-1 and TRBJ2-7; D not certain. The CDR3 has 10 residues. Germline V gives CDR1 DFQATT, CDR2 SNEGSKA (reference sequence). Trimming stripped 2 bases from V and 6 bases from J, with 5 bases between. CDR3 sequence reads: CSARPFEQYF. CDR3 bases: TGCAGTGCTAGACCGTTCGAGCAGTACTTC.

This sequence joins TRBV7-9 and TRBJ1-4; D ambiguous. This CDR3 spans 14 amino acids. Germline CDR1 reads SEHNR; CDR2 reads FQNEAQ (reference sequence). Trimming took off 4 bases at V and 8 bases at J, with 14 bases between the two ends. The CDR3 reads CASSSEPGGEKLFF. CDR3 in DNA: TGTGCCAGCAGCTCTGAACCAGGTGGCGAAAAACTGTTTTTT.